These 29 T cell receptor beta chains originate from one sample sequenced in a study of T-cell memory formation after mild COVID-19. TCRdb reanalysed the 5' RACE reads using MiXCR and keeps one entry per CDR3 protein. This table holds about 13,000 distinct CDR3 sequences, about 17% found once. Source material: PBMCs or a T cell subset sorted from them (not recorded which). The receptors stem from a man aged 18 to 30 who had mild COVID-19 (a few samples of this study predate the infection). Cell type and time point are not known.

This clonotype was observed many times. V gene TRBV4-1 combines with J gene TRBJ1-2, with 8 bases fitting TRBD1. Trimming at V came to 3 bases and at J to 4 bases, leaving 13 bases not matched to a gene. In germline, CDR1 is MGHRA, CDR2 YSYEKL. The CDR3 extends over 17 amino acids. The CDR3 DNA follows: TGCGCCAGCAGCCACGATAACTGGACAGGGACTCTCTATGGCTACACCTTC. This translates into CASSHDNWTGTLYGYTF.

V is TRBV29-1 and J is TRBJ1-4; 10 bases are shared with TRBD1. J gave up 7 bases and V 6 bases, and 5 bases lay outside the gene matches. Looked up from germline, CDR1 is SQVTM and CDR2 is ANQGSEA. The CDR3 spans 13 residues. The CDR3 nucleotides are TGCAGCGTACCGGGACAGGGGACTGAAAAACTGTTTTTT. Translating it yields CSVPGQGTEKLFF.

Ten or more counts support this clonotype. This chain uses TRBV6-6 with TRBJ1-1, with D hard to call. This CDR3 has 15 amino acids. The germline CDR1 and CDR2 sequences are MNHNY and SVGAGI (reference sequence). Deletions cut 4 bases from V and 0 bases from J, with 12 bases between. Here the CDR3 DNA reads TGTGCCAGCAGTTCCTCCTGGATGTTGAACACTGAAGCTTTCTTT. Translated, it gives CASSSSWMLNTEAFF.

The genes are TRBV2 and TRBJ2-1; D is unclear. Trimming took 6 bases from V and 0 from J, leaving 12 bases between them. Per the germline V gene, CDR1 is SNHLY and CDR2 is FYNNEI. The CDR3 loop spans 15 amino acids. The CDR3 loop is CASRAEVSSYNEQFF. The CDR3 bases are TGTGCCAGCAGGGCCGAGGTGAGCTCCTACAATGAGCAGTTCTTC. Looking up the rest from reference TRBV2 and TRBJ2-1 gives the full variable domain: EPEVTQTPSHQVTQMGQEVILRCVPISNHLYFYWYRQILGQKVEFLVSFYNNEISEKSEIFDDQFSVERPDGSNFTLKIRSTKLEDSAMYFCASRAEVSSYNEQFFGPGTRLTVL.

This clonotype appeared a few times. The rearrangement uses TRBV7-9 and TRBJ2-6; D is unresolved. The V end was cut by 0 bases, the J end by 0 bases, with 18 bases between. Germline V CDR1 and CDR2: SEHNR, FQNEAQ (reference sequence). The CDR3 consists of 20 residues. This CDR3 is CASSLALLGTGYSGANVLTF. In DNA, the CDR3 is TGTGCCAGCAGCTTAGCATTGTTGGGCACCGGATACTCTGGGGCCAACGTCCTGACTTTC.

This clonotype was observed many times. The chain is built from TRBV10-3 and TRBJ2-1, with 10 bases lining up with TRBD2. The CDR3 runs 12 residues. Germline CDR1 and CDR2: ENHRY and SYGVKD. The V segment lost 10 bases and the J segment 9 bases; nucleotides outside the gene matches: 6. The CDR3 DNA sequence: TGTGCCACTGAGCGGGGGGGAAGTGAGCAGTTCTTC. Its translation: CATERGGSEQFF.

This clonotype was observed many times. J is TRBJ2-1 and V is TRBV20-1, with no clear D. The CDR3 loop spans 11 amino acids. The ends were cut back, 4 bases at V and 5 bases at J, with 6 bases in the middle. Germline V CDR1 and CDR2: DFQATT, SNEGSKA (reference sequence). The CDR3 coding sequence is TGCAGTGCTAATGGTAACAATGAGCAGTTCTTC. It translates to CSANGNNEQFF.

This clonotype came up many times. CDR3 bases: TGTGCCAGCAGCCCCAGGGCCACGGGACACCTCTGCGAGCAGTACTTC. Translation gives CASSPRATGHLCEQYF. The chain is built from TRBV7-9 and TRBJ2-7, with D maybe TRBD1 (6 bases). V lost 5 bases, J lost 6 bases, and 23 bases lay in between. The CDR3 totals 16 residues. Looked up from germline, CDR1 is SEHNR and CDR2 is FQNEAQ (reference sequence).

This clonotype was seen only a few times. This rearrangement joins TRBV7-3 to TRBJ2-2, with D perhaps TRBD2 (6 bases). V dropped 4 bases and J dropped 6 bases, with 12 bases sitting between them. CDR1 and CDR2 from the germline V gene are SGHTA and FQGTGA. The CDR3 extends over 14 amino acids. The CDR3 DNA reads as TGTGCCAGCAGCTCGGGACTTTGGCCCGGGGAGCTGTTTTTT. Amino acids: CASSSGLWPGELFF.

The chain links TRBV6-5 to TRBJ2-6; D possibly corresponds to TRBD2 (5 bases). The germline V gene encodes CDR1 MNHEY and CDR2 SVGAGI. CDR3 size: 16 residues. V gave up 5 bases and J gave up 4 bases, with 15 bases separating them. CDR3 DNA: TGTGCCAGCAGTAGTCCAGGAGGTTCCGGGGCCAACGTCCTGACTTTC. Amino acid sequence: CASSSPGGSGANVLTF.

This chain connects TRBV21-1 to TRBJ1-6; the table gives TRBD1 as D, unverified against the DNA. TRBV21-1 is labeled a pseudogene. This CDR3 has 14 residues. The CDR3 here is CASSQGFNNSPLHF. In DNA, the CDR3 is TGTGCCAGCAGCCAGGGGTTTAATAATTCACCCCTCCACTTT.

The table lists this clonotype with many counts. The V gene is TRBV10-3, the J gene TRBJ1-5; TRBD1 might be the D (5 bases). CDR1 is ENHRY and CDR2 is SYGVKD in the germline V gene. This CDR3 comprises 17 residues. Trimming removed 0 bases from V and 5 bases from J, with 17 bases in between. CDR3 nucleotides: TGTGCCATCAGTGAGTCAGCTGCCGGGGCATGGCATCAGCCCCAGCATTTT. It yields the protein CAISESAAGAWHQPQHF.

Many counts were recorded for this clonotype. The chain links TRBV12-3 or TRBV12-4 to TRBJ1-1, with D hard to call. This CDR3 has 13 amino acids. V lost 8 bases to trimming and J lost 4 bases, with 14 bases between them. CDR3 sequence: CASGFDWGTEAFF. The CDR3 DNA reads TGTGCCAGCGGATTCGATTGGGGCACTGAAGCTTTCTTT.

The rearrangement links TRBV5-5 to TRBJ2-3; the D call may be TRBD1 or TRBD2 (5 bases each). V was trimmed by 2 bases and J by 7 bases, leaving 17 bases between them. Germline V gene data show CDR1 as SGHKS and CDR2 as YYEKEE (reference sequence). The CDR3 is 15 amino acids. This chain's CDR3 is CASSLEGRLLYTQYF. CDR3 DNA: TGTGCCAGCAGCTTAGAGGGGCGCCTACTGTATACGCAGTATTTT.

This clonotype was counted many times. The CDR3 reads CASSPVRAPSDNEQFF. CDR3 bases: TGCGCCAGCAGCCCCGTACGGGCGCCCTCTGACAATGAGCAGTTCTTC. This chain joins TRBV4-1 and TRBJ2-1; D is unclear. CDR3 length: 16 residues. V lost 4 bases and J lost 5, with 18 bases in between. CDR1 and CDR2 (germline): MGHRA, YSYEKL.

This clonotype showed up many times. The rearrangement uses TRBV10-3 and TRBJ1-3; perhaps TRBD1 as D (6 bases). This CDR3 has 14 residues. V shed 2 bases and J shed 5 bases, with 10 bases lying between them. Germline V gene lookup returns CDR1 ENHRY and CDR2 SYGVKD. The CDR3 region is CAISEPGDRNTIYF. In DNA form, the CDR3 reads TGTGCCATCAGTGAGCCGGGGGACAGAAACACCATATATTTT.

The J gene is TRBJ1-2, the V gene TRBV6-5; D gene unclear. Between the trimmed V and J ends, which lost 0 bases and 6 bases, there was a span of 8 bases. The CDR3 length is 13 residues. The germline V gene encodes CDR1 MNHEY and CDR2 SVGAGI. The CDR3 here is CASSYSLIDGYTF. Written as DNA, the CDR3 is TGTGCCAGCAGTTACTCTCTTATCGATGGCTACACCTTC.

This clonotype has just a few counts. The rearrangement links TRBV2 to TRBJ1-2; no clear D gene. The germline gives CDR1 SNHLY, CDR2 FYNNEI. There are 11 residues in the CDR3. V lost 6 bases and J lost 4, with 6 bases in between. CDR3 sequence (DNA): TGTGCCAGCAGAGGGATCTATGGCTACACCTTC. Translation: CASRGIYGYTF.

This chain joins TRBV6-5 and TRBJ1-2; D is ambiguous. Germline loops: CDR1 MNHEY, CDR2 SVGAGI. Trimming removed 2 bases from V and 3 bases from J, with 7 bases in between. This CDR3 has 13 amino acids. CDR3 region: CASSYGRHYGYTF. The DNA of the CDR3 is TGTGCCAGCAGTTACGGCCGGCACTATGGCTACACCTTC.

In this sample, this clonotype turned up many times. This sequence joins TRBV25-1 and TRBJ1-1; 7 nucleotides agree with TRBD1. The ends lost 4 bases at V and 6 bases at J; junction bases unmatched: 8. Looked up from germline, CDR1 is MGHDK and CDR2 is SYGVNS. This CDR3 contains 14 residues. For the CDR3, the DNA is TGTGCCAGCAGTGGTCACAGGGGAAGGTCTGAAGCTTTCTTT. Its translation is CASSGHRGRSEAFF.

This clonotype is labeled medium-sized (0.01 to 0.1%). The chain couples TRBV3-1 to TRBJ2-2; D call uncertain. Germline CDR1 reads LGHDT; CDR2 reads YNNKEL (reference sequence). Deletions cut 1 base from V and 2 bases from J, with 14 bases between. The CDR3 runs to 17 residues. The CDR3: CASSQVLVGPNTGELFF. CDR3 sequence (DNA): TGTGCCAGCAGCCAAGTATTGGTCGGGCCAAACACCGGGGAGCTGTTTTTT.

This rearrangement joins TRBV19 to TRBJ1-2, with 7 nucleotides matching TRBD1. Germline V CDR1 and CDR2: LNHDA, SQIVND (reference sequence). The CDR3 has 14 residues. Trimming took 5 bases from V and 4 from J; bases not matched to a gene: 7. CDR3 protein: CASSAQTGSYGYTF. The CDR3 DNA reads as TGTGCCAGTAGTGCCCAGACAGGGTCCTATGGCTACACCTTC.

This clonotype occurred many times. The chain employs TRBV7-9 and TRBJ1-6, with 10 bases identical to TRBD1. This CDR3 comprises 15 residues. Germline-derived CDR1 and CDR2 are SEHNR and FQNEAQ (reference sequence). After removal of 6 bases from V and 6 bases from J, the junction contained 5 bases not matched to a gene. The CDR3 loop reads CASRPGQGPNSPLHF. As DNA, the CDR3 is TGTGCCAGCAGACCGGGACAGGGGCCTAATTCACCCCTCCACTTT. Filled out from reference TRBV7-9 and TRBJ1-6, the complete variable domain reads DTGVSQNPRHKITKRGQNVTFRCDPISEHNRLYWYRQTLGQGPEFLTYFQNEAQLEKSRLLSDRFSAERPKGSFSTLEIQRTEQGDSAMYLCASRPGQGPNSPLHFGNGTRLTVT.

This clonotype was observed a handful of times. The chain employs TRBV10-3 and TRBJ2-3, with TRBD1 as a possible D gene (6 bases). V was cut by 0 bases and J by 0 bases, with 10 bases left in between. Per germline, CDR1 ENHRY and CDR2 SYGVKD. This CDR3 has 16 amino acids. CDR3 bases: TGTGCCATCAGTGAGTCGACAGGACCCAGCACAGATACGCAGTATTTT. The encoded protein is CAISESTGPSTDTQYF.

The chain recombines TRBV2 with TRBJ1-1; possible D gene TRBD1, 5 bases. The CDR3 contains 12 residues. V gave up 6 bases and J gave up 8 bases, with 13 bases separating them. Germline V CDR1 and CDR2: SNHLY, FYNNEI. The CDR3 loop reads CASRGNRLEAFF. The CDR3 nucleotides read TGTGCCAGCAGGGGCAACAGGCTGGAAGCTTTCTTT.

The V and J genes are TRBV6-2 or TRBV6-3 and TRBJ2-1; 15 bases are a match to TRBD2. Germline V gene sequence: CDR1 MNHEY, CDR2 SVGEGT. The CDR3 covers 15 residues. V lost 4 bases to trimming and J lost 8 bases; unmatched junction nucleotides: 3. The CDR3 spells CASSFRTSGGDEQFF. The CDR3, as DNA: TGTGCCAGCAGTTTCCGGACTAGCGGGGGGGATGAGCAGTTCTTC.

This clonotype was seen repeatedly, ten times or more. This chain connects TRBV29-1 to TRBJ2-5, with 9 bases aligning to TRBD1. Unmatched junction bases numbered 9, after V lost 1 base and J lost 9 bases. The CDR3 is 14 amino acids. Germline V gene sequence: CDR1 SQVTM, CDR2 ANQGSEA. CDR3 DNA: TGCAGCGTTGAAGTGTTGGACAGGGGTTTGTCCCAGTACTTC. Protein sequence: CSVEVLDRGLSQYF.

This clonotype was seen ten or more times. This sequence joins TRBV7-2 and TRBJ2-5, with D possibly being TRBD2 (6 bases). This CDR3 contains 16 residues. Deletions cut 3 bases from V and 0 bases from J, with 14 bases between. Germline CDR1 is SGHTA and CDR2 is FQGNSA. This CDR3 reads CASSLHLGGYQETQYF. CDR3 DNA sequence: TGTGCCAGCAGCTTGCATCTCGGGGGTTACCAAGAGACCCAGTACTTC.

This clonotype was observed at least ten times. The chain has TRBV12-3 or TRBV12-4 and TRBJ2-7; a weak D match, TRBD1 (8 bases). Trimming took 1 base from V and 6 from J, leaving 16 bases between them. This CDR3 contains 15 residues. In nucleotides, the CDR3 is TGTGCCAGCAGTTTAGTAACAGGGGGAGGGGGCGAGCAGTACTTC. It yields the protein CASSLVTGGGGEQYF.